This TCR beta chain was captured by sequencing in a study of cytomegalovirus exposure and HLA in healthy donors. Points on this clone: Its specificity is not known.

V was clipped by 5 bases and J by 5 bases, with 15 bases between them. The CDR3 sequence is 14 residues long. Germline CDR1 is LNHDA and CDR2 is SQIVND (reference sequence). The PCR ran on 60 Vbeta and 13 Jbeta primers. Sequencing was performed with immunoSEQ multiplex PCR; in TCRdb, only in-frame clones are kept and a portion is missing. The profile shows just over 150,000 clones, roughly 70% of them singletons. Study results and caveats: The later analysis indicated that the majority of CMV-associated TCR beta chains appeared HLA-restricted.

Sequencing was carried out using PBMCs. This receptor was identified in a man in his forties in good health and CMV-seropositive. The V and J genes are TRBV19 and TRBJ1-1; no definite D call. CDR3 amino acids: CASSPRGSGTEAFF. The CDR3 bases are TGTGCCAGTAGTCCCCGAGGCAGTGGAACTGAAGCTTTCTTT.